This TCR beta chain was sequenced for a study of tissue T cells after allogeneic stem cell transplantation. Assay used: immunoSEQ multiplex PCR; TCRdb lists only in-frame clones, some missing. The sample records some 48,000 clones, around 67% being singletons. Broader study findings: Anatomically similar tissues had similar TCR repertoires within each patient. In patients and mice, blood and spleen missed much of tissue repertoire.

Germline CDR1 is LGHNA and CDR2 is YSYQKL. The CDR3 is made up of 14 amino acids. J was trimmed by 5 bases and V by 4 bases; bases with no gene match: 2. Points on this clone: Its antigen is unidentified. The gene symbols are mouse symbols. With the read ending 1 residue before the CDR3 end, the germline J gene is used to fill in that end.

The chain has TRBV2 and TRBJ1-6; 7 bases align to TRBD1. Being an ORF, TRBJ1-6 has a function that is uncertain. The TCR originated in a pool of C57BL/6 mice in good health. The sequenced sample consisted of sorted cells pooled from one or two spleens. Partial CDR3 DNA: TGTGCCAGCAGCCCCGACAGGGATAATTCGCCCCTCTAC. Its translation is CASSPDRDNSPLY. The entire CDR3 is CASSPDRDNSPLYF.